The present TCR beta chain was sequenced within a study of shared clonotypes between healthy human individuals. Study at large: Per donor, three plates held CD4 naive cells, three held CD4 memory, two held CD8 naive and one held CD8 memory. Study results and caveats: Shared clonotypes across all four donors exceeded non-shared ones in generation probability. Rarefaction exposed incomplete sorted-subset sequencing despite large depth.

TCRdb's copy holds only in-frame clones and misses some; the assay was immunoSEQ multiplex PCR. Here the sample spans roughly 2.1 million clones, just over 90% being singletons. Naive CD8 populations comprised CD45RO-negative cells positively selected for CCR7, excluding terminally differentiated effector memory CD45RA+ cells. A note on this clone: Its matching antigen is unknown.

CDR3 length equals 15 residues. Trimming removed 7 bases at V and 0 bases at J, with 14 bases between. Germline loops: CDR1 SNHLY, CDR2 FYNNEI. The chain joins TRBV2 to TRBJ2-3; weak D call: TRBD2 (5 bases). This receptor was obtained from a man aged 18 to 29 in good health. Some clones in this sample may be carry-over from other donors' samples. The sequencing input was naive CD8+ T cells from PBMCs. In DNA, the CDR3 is TGTGCCAGCATAAAAGAGGAGCGGAGCACAGATACGCAGTATTTT. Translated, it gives CASIKEERSTDTQYF.